The 17 T cell receptor beta chains below were found in one sample sequenced in a study of blood T cell repertoires in COVID-19. The protocol was immunoSEQ multiplex PCR, while the TCRdb copy is restricted to in-frame clones and leaves out a portion. The sample consists of some 300,000 clones, nearly 90% of them appearing once. Source material: PBMCs or T cells enriched from blood (not recorded which). The receptors were sampled from a young woman who had recovered from COVID-19.

The V and J genes are TRBV11-2 and TRBJ2-3; no clear D. Per the germline V gene, CDR1 is SGHAT and CDR2 is FQNNGV. This CDR3 contains 12 residues. V lost 7 bases and J 6 bases, leaving 11 bases between the germline ends. CDR3: CASTWVRDTQYF. The CDR3 nucleotides read TGTGCCAGCACCTGGGTGAGGGATACGCAGTATTTT.

The chain is built from TRBV21-1 and TRBJ1-5. TRBV21-1 is a pseudogene segment. This CDR3 comprises 16 residues. CDR3 sequence (DNA): TGTGCCAGCAGCAAATTCCCGGGGGGCCGGAATCAGCCCCAGCATTTT. Its translation is CASSKFPGGRNQPQHF.

This clone appeared once. This chain links TRBV30 with TRBJ1-2, with D hard to call. The V gene's germline CDR1 is GTSNPN and CDR2 SVGIG (reference sequence). Trimming left V 3 bases short and J 4 bases short, with 12 bases between. The CDR3 spans 13 residues. The chain's CDR3 is CAWSAGVSYGYTF. In nucleotides, the CDR3 is TGTGCCTGGAGCGCCGGGGTCAGCTATGGCTACACCTTC.

The chain carries TRBV19 and TRBJ1-2; TRBD1 matches 7 bases. V was pared by 6 bases and J by 5 bases, with 12 bases of the junction left unmatched. The length of the CDR3 is 15 residues. Germline values: CDR1 LNHDA, CDR2 SQIVND (reference sequence). CDR3 sequence reads: CASRSRTGLTYGYTF. In nucleotides, the CDR3 is TGTGCCAGTAGGTCAAGGACAGGTCTAACTTATGGCTACACCTTC.

The V and J genes are TRBV5-1 and TRBJ1-6; 7 nucleotides line up with TRBD1. The CDR3 length is 13 residues. The V and J ends lost 4 bases and 9 bases, in that order; junction bases with no gene match: 4. CDR1 is SGHRS and CDR2 is YFSETQ in the germline V gene. The CDR3 DNA follows: TGCGCCAGCAGCGGGGACAGCACTTCACCCCTCCACTTT. Protein: CASSGDSTSPLHF.

This chain links TRBV2 with TRBJ2-1, with TRBD2 matching 7 bases. After removal of 5 bases from V and 5 bases from J, the junction contained 3 bases not matched to a gene. Germline V gene lookup returns CDR1 SNHLY and CDR2 FYNNEI. The CDR3 consists of 13 residues. For the CDR3, the DNA is TGTGCCAGCAGTAGCGGGACTCACAATGAGCAGTTCTTC. It codes for CASSSGTHNEQFF.

The chain employs TRBV28 and TRBJ2-5, with 9 bases identical to TRBD1. This CDR3 spans 15 amino acids. Per germline, CDR1 MDHEN and CDR2 SYDVKM. Trimming at V came to 4 bases and at J to 5 bases, leaving 8 bases not matched to a gene. Here the CDR3 reads CASSSEGTGWETQYF. CDR3 in DNA: TGTGCCAGCAGTTCAGAGGGGACAGGGTGGGAGACCCAGTACTTC.

The chain is built from TRBV6-5 and TRBJ2-2; 8 nucleotides line up with TRBD2. With V trimmed by 7 bases and J by 3 bases, 4 bases remained unmatched. CDR3 size: 14 residues. Germline CDR1 reads MNHEY; CDR2 reads SVGAGI. The CDR3 sequence is CASTPGGDTGELFF. The CDR3 DNA is TGTGCCAGCACTCCGGGGGGGGACACCGGGGAGCTGTTTTTT.

The gene calls are TRBV3-1 (or the pseudogene TRBV3-2) and TRBJ2-7; TRBD1 might be the D (6 bases). CDR1 is LGHDT, CDR2 YNNKEL, per germline (reference sequence). CDR3 length equals 14 residues. Trimming removed 5 bases from V and 5 bases from J, with 16 bases in between. CDR3 sequence: CASSVGTLTNEQYF. CDR3 in DNA: TGTGCCAGCAGCGTCGGGACACTCACGAACGAGCAGTACTTC.

This chain joins TRBV28 and TRBJ2-2; D perhaps matches TRBD2 (6 bases). The germline V gene encodes CDR1 MDHEN and CDR2 SYDVKM. The CDR3 length is 17 residues. V was trimmed by 6 bases and J by 7 bases, leaving 24 bases between them. This CDR3 reads CASRLGGTWRALGELFF. As DNA, the CDR3 is TGTGCCAGCAGATTAGGAGGGACCTGGAGGGCCCTCGGGGAGCTGTTTTTT.

The rearrangement uses TRBV7-9 and TRBJ1-2; TRBD1 agrees at 8 bases. This CDR3 contains 18 residues. Unmatched junction bases numbered 10, after V lost 1 base and J lost 0 bases. Germline lookup yields CDR1 SEHNR and CDR2 FQNEAQ (reference sequence). CDR3: CASSLDRARGPSNYGYTF. Written as DNA, the CDR3 is TGTGCCAGCAGCTTAGATAGAGCCAGGGGGCCCTCTAACTATGGCTACACCTTC.

CDR3 protein: CASSEALGGWNTIYF. CDR3 nucleotides: TGTGCCAGCAGTGAAGCGCTGGGGGGGTGGAACACCATATATTTT. This sequence joins TRBV2 and TRBJ1-3; tentative D call: TRBD1 (5 bases). V lost 0 bases to trimming and J lost 7 bases, with 13 bases between them. The CDR3 has 15 amino acids. Germline V gives CDR1 SNHLY, CDR2 FYNNEI.

The chain couples TRBV28 to TRBJ1-1; a possible D gene is TRBD1 (6 bases). Trimming shortened V by 6 bases and J by 2 bases, and 7 bases separated the two germline ends. The CDR3 length is 12 residues. Per the germline V gene, CDR1 is MDHEN and CDR2 is SYDVKM. In DNA, the CDR3 is TGTGCCAGCAGGGACAGCAACACTGAAGCTTTCTTT. Translated: CASRDSNTEAFF.

The chain recombines TRBV1 with TRBJ2-7; the table's D call TRBD2 went unverified against the DNA. TRBV1 is flagged as a pseudogene. The CDR3 loop spans 12 amino acids. Written as DNA, the CDR3 is TGCACCAGCAGCCCATTAGCGCCCGAGCAGTACTTC. Encoded protein: CTSSPLAPEQYF.

J is TRBJ1-2 and V is TRBV10-3; 8 positions agree with TRBD1. Looked up from germline, CDR1 is ENHRY and CDR2 is SYGVKD. The J segment lost 6 bases and the V segment lost 4 bases, leaving 7 bases of the junction unmatched. The CDR3 extends over 14 amino acids. CDR3 in amino acids: CAISVQDRVDGYTF. DNA of the CDR3: TGTGCCATCAGTGTGCAGGACAGGGTTGATGGCTACACCTTC.

V is TRBV19 and J is TRBJ2-2; 7 bases are a match to TRBD2. The CDR3 covers 19 residues. Germline CDR1 reads LNHDA; CDR2 reads SQIVND (reference sequence). V gave up 3 bases and J gave up 4 bases; unmatched junction bases: 17. CDR3 region: CASSILVIGEGLGTGELFF. Written as DNA, the CDR3 is TGTGCCAGTAGTATTTTGGTGATTGGGGAGGGCCTAGGCACCGGGGAGCTGTTTTTT.

This sequence joins TRBV18 and TRBJ2-7, with TRBD1 matching 8 bases. The CDR3 is made up of 14 amino acids. J gave up 6 bases and V 2 bases, and 6 bases lay outside the gene matches. Germline V lookup: CDR1 KGHSH, CDR2 LQKENI. Here the CDR3 reads CASSPATGEPEQYF. For the CDR3, the DNA is TGTGCCAGCTCACCAGCGACAGGGGAGCCCGAGCAGTACTTC.